A selection of T cell receptor beta chains follows, all from one sample in a study of human T cells and chemical hapten exposure. TCRdb passed the RACE reads through MiXCR, listing each CDR3 protein once. The sample holds 350,000 or so distinct CDR3 sequences, around 7% seen once. The sequencing used whole blood, collected in connection with sensitization to the hapten diphenylcyclopropenone (DPC). Receptors were obtained from a woman aged 18-29 years with alopecia areata. Some clones in this sample may be carry-over from other donors' samples. CDR3s include the opening cysteine and the closing phenylalanine or tryptophan. Fields, in order: D gene, V gene, J gene, clone size, CDR3 DNA, CDR3 protein. A D gene is named only where the DNA matches it firmly. Expanded clones get a size class; other rows say once, few or many, or leave the size out.

>NA|TRBV7-8|TRBJ2-5|NA
TGTGCCAGCAGCAAAGGGACGAGGCAAGAGACCCAGTACTTC
CASSKGTRQETQYF
>NA|TRBV6-6|TRBJ1-4|few
TGTGCCAGCAAGTCCTCAACTAATGAAAAACTGTTTTTT
CASKSSTNEKLFF
>NA|TRBV6-2/TRBV6-3|TRBJ2-3|NA
TGTGCCAGCAGTTACCGGCAGGGTAGAGATACGCAGTATTTT
CASSYRQGRDTQYF
>TRBD1|TRBV18|TRBJ1-2|NA
TGTGCCAGCTCCCGCGACAGGGACGGTGGCTACACCTTC
CASSRDRDGGYTF
>NA|TRBV27|TRBJ2-7|few
TGTGCCAGCTCAGAACAGGGCTACCCAGGGGACGAGCAGTACTTC
CASSEQGYPGDEQYF
>NA|TRBV5-4|TRBJ2-1|many
TGTGCCAGCAGCTTGGCATCCGGGGCCGTAAATGAGCAGTTCTTC
CASSLASGAVNEQFF
>TRBD1|TRBV4-2|TRBJ2-3|many
TGTGCCAGCAGCCAAGATATTGGGGCAGGGGGTCAGTATAATACGCAGTATTTT
CASSQDIGAGGQYNTQYF
>NA|TRBV7-8|TRBJ1-5|many
TGTGCCAGCAGCCATACGGACAGTAATCAGCCCCAGCATTTT
CASSHTDSNQPQHF
>NA|TRBV28|TRBJ2-7|few
TGTGCCGCAGTGGGGACATTTACCTACGAGCAGTACTTC
CAAVGTFTYEQYF
>TRBD1|TRBV6-6|TRBJ2-7|few
TGTGCCAGCAGTTCCAGGACAGGAACCTACGAGCAGTACTTC
CASSSRTGTYEQYF